A selection of T cell receptor beta chains follows, all from one sample in a study of OX40 agonist ivuxolimab in advanced cancers. Sequenced by immunoSEQ multiplex PCR; TCRdb stores in-frame clones only, minus some. Found here are about 88,000 clones, more than 75% of them singletons; the top ten hold about 1.6%. This material consisted of CD4+ or CD8+ T cells sorted from blood, taken in a trial of the OX40 agonist ivuxolimab. The receptors derive from an adult with an advanced solid tumor such as melanoma, head and neck, liver or kidney cancer. CDR3s include the opening cysteine and the closing phenylalanine or tryptophan. The D gene is left open where the match is weak. Size values are once, few and many counts, or a class for expanded clones, and some rows have none.

TGTGCCAGCAGCCCGAGCTCTGGGTCAAGGGGGCCTGGAAACACCATATATTTT	CASSPSSGSRGPGNTIYF	TRBJ1-3	TRBV5-4	-	TRBD1
TGTGCCAGCAGCCTCCCTCATTTAGCGGGGGGCGACGAGCAGTACTTC	CASSLPHLAGGDEQYF	TRBJ2-7	TRBV5-4	-	TRBD2
TGCAGCGCTGTCAGCGGGGGCATAGGCAATGAGCAGTTCTTC	CSAVSGGIGNEQFF	TRBJ2-1	TRBV29-1	-	TRBD2
TGTGCCAGCAGCAGGCCTAGCGGTTCCTACAATGAGCAGTTCTTC	CASSRPSGSYNEQFF	TRBJ2-1	TRBV13	-	TRBD2
TGTGCCATCAGTGAAGGGGACCAAGAGACCCAGTACTTC	CAISEGDQETQYF	TRBJ2-5	TRBV10-3	once	-
TGTGCCAGCAGCTTAGCCGGGAGAGGAGAGACCCAGTACTTC	CASSLAGRGETQYF	TRBJ2-5	TRBV11-2	-	-
TGTGCCAGCAGTTTGAAGTTCCCAGCGTATCAGTACTTC	CASSLKFPAYQYF	TRBJ2-7	TRBV28	-	-
TGTGCCAGCAGCTTGATGTCAGATAGCAATCAGCCCCAGCATTTT	CASSLMSDSNQPQHF	TRBJ1-5	TRBV5-4	-	-
TGTGCCAGCGGGGGCGGGGGTAGGACTGAAGCTTTCTTT	CASGGGGRTEAFF	TRBJ1-1	TRBV6-5	-	-
TGCGCCAGCAGCCGCGGACAGGGTGGGATTAATGAAAAACTGTTTTTT	CASSRGQGGINEKLFF	TRBJ1-4	TRBV4-1	-	TRBD1
TGTGCCAGCAGTTCCACGCAGGCTAACACCATATATTTT	CASSSTQANTIYF	TRBJ1-3	TRBV2	-	-
TGTGCCAGCAGCTTTATAGCGGGGGGCTCCCCAGATACGCAGTATTTT	CASSFIAGGSPDTQYF	TRBJ2-3	TRBV7-3	-	TRBD2
TGTGCCAGCAGCTTCCAACAGGGGGCTGACAGGGGGCCCCTCCACTTT	CASSFQQGADRGPLHF	TRBJ1-6	TRBV5-4	-	TRBD1
TGTGCCAGCAGCCGGGGGTGGGGGACAGATACGCAGTATTTT	CASSRGWGTDTQYF	TRBJ2-3	TRBV7-2	-	-
TGTGCCAGCAGTGAAGGAGAGACAGGGTATGGCTACACCTTC	CASSEGETGYGYTF	TRBJ1-2	TRBV6-1	-	TRBD1
TGTGCCAGCTCACCATCTCAGGGCACTGAAGCTTTCTTT	CASSPSQGTEAFF	TRBJ1-1	TRBV18	-	-
TGTGCCAGCAGCCCAGACAGGGGGCGCGAGCAGTACTTC	CASSPDRGREQYF	TRBJ2-7	TRBV2	-	TRBD1
TGTGCCAGCAGCTTAAATCGGGGCAGAGACAATGAGCAGTTCTTC	CASSLNRGRDNEQFF	TRBJ2-1	TRBV7-3	-	-
TGTGCCAGCAGTGATCCGCTGGGGGGCGGAGGTTCACCCCTCCACTTT	CASSDPLGGGGSPLHF	TRBJ1-6	TRBV6-1	few	-
TGTGCCAGCAGCTTAAGGGCCCGGGAGGAGTACTTC	CASSLRAREEYF	TRBJ2-7	TRBV5-6	few	TRBD2
TGTGCCAGCAACCTCAGGGGCCCAGGCTATGGCTACACCTTC	CASNLRGPGYGYTF	TRBJ1-2	TRBV6-1	few	-
TGTGCCAGCAGCTACGACAGGGCTGGAGAGCAGTACTTC	CASSYDRAGEQYF	TRBJ2-7	TRBV7-2	-	TRBD1
TGTGCCAGCAGCTTAGAAGGGAACACTGAAGCTTTCTTT	CASSLEGNTEAFF	TRBJ1-1	TRBV7-2	-	-
TGTGCCAGCAGCTATAATTGGCAAGAGACCCAGTACTTC	CASSYNWQETQYF	TRBJ2-5	TRBV7-2	-	-
TGTGCCAGCAGCTTAGTTCCGCCTCAGGAGACCCAGTACTTC	CASSLVPPQETQYF	TRBJ2-5	TRBV7-9	-	-
TGTGCCAGCAGCTTATACTGGGAGACCCAGTACTTC	CASSLYWETQYF	TRBJ2-5	TRBV7-2	-	-
TGCGCCAGCGGAACGACAGGGCCCACAGATACGCAGTATTTT	CASGTTGPTDTQYF	TRBJ2-3	TRBV5-1	-	TRBD1
TGTGCCAGTAGTACCCTACTTAGCGGGAGGACCGCAGATACGCAGTATTTT	CASSTLLSGRTADTQYF	TRBJ2-3	TRBV19	-	TRBD2
TGTGCCAGCAGCTTAATGGAGCCTTACAATGAGCAGTTCTTC	CASSLMEPYNEQFF	TRBJ2-1	TRBV7-2	once	-
TGTGCCAGCAAACCCCCGACGAGGGCTAACTATGGCTACACCTTC	CASKPPTRANYGYTF	TRBJ1-2	TRBV2	-	-
TGTGCCAGCAGCTTAGCTCAGGGAGGGAATGAAAAACTGTTTTTT	CASSLAQGGNEKLFF	TRBJ1-4	TRBV7-8	-	-
TGCGCCAGCAGCTTGATCCCAGGCGCTGAAGCTTTCTTT	CASSLIPGAEAFF	TRBJ1-1	TRBV5-1	medium-sized	-
TGCGCCAGCAGCTTCTACAGGGGTACCACTGAAGCTTTCTTT	CASSFYRGTTEAFF	TRBJ1-1	TRBV5-1	-	TRBD1
TGTGCCAGTAGTATCGGCAGGTCCCTGGAGCAGTACTTC	CASSIGRSLEQYF	TRBJ2-7	TRBV19	-	-
TGTGCCACAGGGAGGGAAAGGAGCTACGAGCAGTACTTC	CATGRERSYEQYF	TRBJ2-7	TRBV6-5	-	TRBD2
TGTGCCAGCAGCAAAGAGAGGTTCCAAGAGACCCAGTACTTC	CASSKERFQETQYF	TRBJ2-5	TRBV7-9	-	-
TGTGCCAGCAGCTTCCCCCGGGACAGGGGGCCTGGAAACACCATATATTTT	CASSFPRDRGPGNTIYF	TRBJ1-3	TRBV7-2	-	TRBD1
TGTGCCAGCAGTGACGGGTGGGCAGATACGCAGTATTTT	CASSDGWADTQYF	TRBJ2-3	TRBV6-4	-	-
TGTGCCACCAGCAGAGATGGAACCTTACGGCAGTACTTC	CATSRDGTLRQYF	TRBJ2-7	TRBV15	medium-sized	-
TGCGCCAGCAGCCAAGAAGGAACAGGGGAAGGGCCCCAGCATTTT	CASSQEGTGEGPQHF	TRBJ1-5	TRBV4-1	-	TRBD1
TGCGCCAGCAGGGGGGCGGAAACTAATGAAAAACTGTTTTTT	CASRGAETNEKLFF	TRBJ1-4	TRBV5-1	once	-
TGTGCCAGCAGTATTCCTAGCGGGAGGGCCCAAGAGACCCAGTACTTC	CASSIPSGRAQETQYF	TRBJ2-5	TRBV28	-	TRBD2
TGTGCCAGCTCAGCAGACAGGAACCATCAGCCCCAGCATTTT	CASSADRNHQPQHF	TRBJ1-5	TRBV18	-	-
TGTGCCAGCAGTCTCCGGGACAGGCGTCAAGCTTTCTTT	CASSLRDRRQAFF	TRBJ1-1	TRBV6-5	-	TRBD1
TGTGCCAGCAGCAGAAACTCTGGGGCCAACGTCCTGACTTTC	CASSRNSGANVLTF	TRBJ2-6	TRBV11-2	-	-
TGTGCCAGCAGCTTAAAGTACCGTGACTATGGCTACACCTTC	CASSLKYRDYGYTF	TRBJ1-2	TRBV7-2	-	-
TGTGCCAGCAGCTCCCTGAACTCTGGAAACACCATATATTTT	CASSSLNSGNTIYF	TRBJ1-3	TRBV7-8	-	-
TGCGCCAGCAGCTTGAGGCAGGGCGCTGAAGCTTTCTTT	CASSLRQGAEAFF	TRBJ1-1	TRBV5-1	-	-
TGTGCCAGCAGTACCCGGGCAGGGTTGGGCTATGGCTACACCTTC	CASSTRAGLGYGYTF	TRBJ1-2	TRBV6-5	-	-
TGTGCCAGCAGCCCGGGCGGGGAAGGGGGCAAAAATCAGCCCCAGCATTTT	CASSPGGEGGKNQPQHF	TRBJ1-5	TRBV7-2	-	TRBD1
TGTGCCAGCTCACCACCCCAGGTTAACACCGGGGAGCTGTTTTTT	CASSPPQVNTGELFF	TRBJ2-2	TRBV18	-	-
TGTGCCAGTAGTATATCAACAGGGTTCTACGAGCAGTACTTC	CASSISTGFYEQYF	TRBJ2-7	TRBV19	once	-
TGTGCCAGCTCACCACTCGGACAGGGGGCATCGGAGGCTTTCTTT	CASSPLGQGASEAFF	TRBJ1-1	TRBV18	-	TRBD1
TGTGCCAGCAGCTTGGAATCCTATGGCTACACCTTC	CASSLESYGYTF	TRBJ1-2	TRBV5-4	-	-
TGCGCCAGCAGCCAAGGACAGGGGGGGACCTACGAGCAGTACTTC	CASSQGQGGTYEQYF	TRBJ2-7	TRBV4-1	many	TRBD1